This T cell receptor beta chain derives from a study of blood T cell repertoires in COVID-19. TCRdb's table, derived via immunoSEQ multiplex PCR, lists solely in-frame clones and lacks some. Of 170,000 or so clones in the sample, 70% to 85% were seen once. Recruits, aged roughly 18 to 89 years, lived in 24 US areas. Cohort assignment relied on participant-reported clinical history. Recovered status applied to Cohort 3 donors who had two consecutive negative PCRs. It also applied to those with clearance or with symptom resolution. The CDR3 totals 19 residues. The receptor was derived from a woman aged 45 to 65 who had recovered from COVID-19. The chain uses TRBV21-1 and TRBJ2-2; the DNA was not compared with TRBD2, the D call given in the table. TRBV21-1 is marked as a pseudogene. Material: PBMCs or T cells enriched from blood (not recorded which). As DNA, the CDR3 is TGTGCCAGCAGCAAAGCCCTGGCTAGCGGGAGGGCCCAGCTCGGGGAGCTGTTTTTT. It specifies CASSKALASGRAQLGELFF.